The source of this TCR beta chain is a study of T cells in Graves' hyperthyroidism and ophthalmopathy. Whole-study findings and limits: Expanded thyroid clonotypes (above 0.001) were mostly also found in blood.

No progression to ophthalmopathy during 18 months of follow-up defined stable disease. Those patients with uncontrolled infection, other autoimmune disease, pregnancy or lactation were excluded. RNA transcripts were the template for amplifying TCR beta CDR3 regions. The TCR CDR3 first-round RT-PCR relied on the HTBI primer set. Using its own MiXCR run on the multiplex PCR reads, TCRdb lists one record per CDR3 protein. The top ten clones hold 15% to 20% of a sample with around 520,000 distinct CDR3 sequences, approximately 15% of them seen once. The CDR3 length is 15 residues. The junction had 7 bases not matched to a gene; V was cut back by 8 bases and J by 0 bases. Notes on this clonotype: The antigen is undetermined.

The receptor was derived from a woman aged 18-29 years with Graves' hyperthyroidism. The rearrangement links TRBV12-3 or TRBV12-4 to TRBJ1-1; 9 positions agree with TRBD1. The material sequenced was blood. This CDR3 is CASGSQGALNTEAFF. CDR3 nucleotides: TGTGCCAGCGGATCACAGGGGGCCCTGAACACTGAAGCTTTCTTT.